The clone carrying this T cell receptor beta chain was seen more than once but under ten times. No antigen is known for it. The data were taken from a study of T-cell memory formation after mild COVID-19. General study findings and limits: Mainly CM and EM harbored the contracting CD4+ clones; mainly EMRA harbored the CD8+ ones.

TCRdb re-derived calls from the 5' RACE reads in MiXCR, one entry per CDR3 protein. The sample has around 80,000 distinct CDR3 sequences, over 10% seen once. Material for sequencing was PBMCs or a T cell subset sorted from them (not recorded which). The TCR originated in a man aged 18 to 29 who had mild COVID-19 (a few samples of this study predate the infection). Cell type and time point are not known.

The CDR3 here is CASSIDEQPLLDEQFF. CDR3 DNA: TGTGCCAGCAGTATAGATGAACAGCCCCTCCTCGATGAGCAGTTCTTC. The chain links TRBV12-3 or TRBV12-4 to TRBJ2-1; D is unclear. V lost 5 bases, J lost 8 bases, and 22 bases lay in between. The length of the CDR3 is 16 residues.